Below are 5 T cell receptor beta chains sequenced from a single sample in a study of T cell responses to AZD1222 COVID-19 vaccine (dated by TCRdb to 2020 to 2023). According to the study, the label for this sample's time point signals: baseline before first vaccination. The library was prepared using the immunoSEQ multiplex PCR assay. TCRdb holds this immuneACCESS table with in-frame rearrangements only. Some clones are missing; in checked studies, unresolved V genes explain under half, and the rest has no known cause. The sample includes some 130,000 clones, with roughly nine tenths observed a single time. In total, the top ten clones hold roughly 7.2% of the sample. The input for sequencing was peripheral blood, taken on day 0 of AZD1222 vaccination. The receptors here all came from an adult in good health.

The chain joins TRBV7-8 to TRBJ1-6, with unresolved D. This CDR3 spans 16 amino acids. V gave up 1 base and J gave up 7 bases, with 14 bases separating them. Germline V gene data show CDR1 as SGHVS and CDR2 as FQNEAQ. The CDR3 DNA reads TGTGCCAGCAGCTTAGGAGGTCGGGTTGGGAATTCACCCCTCCACTTT. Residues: CASSLGGRVGNSPLHF.

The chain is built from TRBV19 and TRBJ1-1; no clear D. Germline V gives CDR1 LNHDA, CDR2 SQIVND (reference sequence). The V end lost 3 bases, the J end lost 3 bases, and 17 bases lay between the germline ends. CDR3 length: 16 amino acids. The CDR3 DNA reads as TGTGCCAGTAGTATGGATCCCCTGCTTGTTGACACTGAAGCTTTCTTT. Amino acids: CASSMDPLLVDTEAFF.

In DNA, the CDR3 is TGTGCCAGCAGCTTTAAACAGGTTCCTGGGGAGCTGTTTTTT. It yields the protein CASSFKQVPGELFF. This chain joins TRBV7-2 and TRBJ2-2, with D possibly TRBD1 on 5 matching bases. Germline V gene lookup returns CDR1 SGHTA and CDR2 FQGNSA. This CDR3 is 14 amino acids long. Trimming pared 3 bases from V and 8 bases from J, leaving 13 bases between.

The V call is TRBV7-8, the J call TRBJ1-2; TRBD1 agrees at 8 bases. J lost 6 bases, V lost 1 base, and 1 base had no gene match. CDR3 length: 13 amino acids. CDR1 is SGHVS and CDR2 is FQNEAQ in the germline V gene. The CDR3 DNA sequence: TGTGCCAGCAGCTTAGTCAGGGGGCATGGCTACACCTTC. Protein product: CASSLVRGHGYTF.

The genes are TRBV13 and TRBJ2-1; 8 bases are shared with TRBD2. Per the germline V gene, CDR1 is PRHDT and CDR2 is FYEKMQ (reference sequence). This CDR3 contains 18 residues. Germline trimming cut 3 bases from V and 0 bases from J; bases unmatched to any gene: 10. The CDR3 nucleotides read TGTGCCAGCAGCTTTTCGAGTAGCGGGGTGGTCTCCTACAATGAGCAGTTCTTC. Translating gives CASSFSSSGVVSYNEQFF.